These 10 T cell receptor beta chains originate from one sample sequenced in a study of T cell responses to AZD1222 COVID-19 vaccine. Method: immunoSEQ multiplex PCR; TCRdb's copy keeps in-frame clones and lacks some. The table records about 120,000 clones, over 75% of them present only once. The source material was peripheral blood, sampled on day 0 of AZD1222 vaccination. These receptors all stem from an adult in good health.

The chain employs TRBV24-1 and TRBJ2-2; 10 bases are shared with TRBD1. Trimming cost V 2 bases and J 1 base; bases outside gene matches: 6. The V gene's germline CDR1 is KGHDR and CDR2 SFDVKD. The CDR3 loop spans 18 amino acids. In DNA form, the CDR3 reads TGTGCCACCAGTGATTGGACAGGGGGTGATATGAACACCGGGGAGCTGTTTTTT. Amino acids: CATSDWTGGDMNTGELFF.

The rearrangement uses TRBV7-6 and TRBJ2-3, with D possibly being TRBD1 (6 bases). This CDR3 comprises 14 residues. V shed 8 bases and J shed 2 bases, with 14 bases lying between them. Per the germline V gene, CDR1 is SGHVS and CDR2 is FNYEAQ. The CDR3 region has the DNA TGTGCCAGCGGACCGGGACACTACACAGATACGCAGTATTTT. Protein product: CASGPGHYTDTQYF.

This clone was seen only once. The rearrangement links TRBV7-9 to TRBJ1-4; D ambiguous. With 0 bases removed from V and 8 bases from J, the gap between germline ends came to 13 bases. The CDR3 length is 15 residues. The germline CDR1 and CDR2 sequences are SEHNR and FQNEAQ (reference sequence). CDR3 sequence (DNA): TGTGCCAGCAGCTTAGCTTTGGATGGAGGCGAAAAACTGTTTTTT. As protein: CASSLALDGGEKLFF.

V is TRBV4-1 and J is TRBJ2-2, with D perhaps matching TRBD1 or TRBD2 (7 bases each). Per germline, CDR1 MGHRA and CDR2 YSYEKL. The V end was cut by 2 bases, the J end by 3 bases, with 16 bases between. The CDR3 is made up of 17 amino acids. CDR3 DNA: TGCGCCAGCAGCCAAAATGGGAGGGGGCTGGACACCGGGGAGCTGTTTTTT. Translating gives CASSQNGRGLDTGELFF.

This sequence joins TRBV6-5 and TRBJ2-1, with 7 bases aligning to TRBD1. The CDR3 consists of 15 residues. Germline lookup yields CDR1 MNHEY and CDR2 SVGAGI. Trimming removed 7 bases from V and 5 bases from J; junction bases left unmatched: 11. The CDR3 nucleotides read TGTGCCAGCACCCGATCCGGGACAGAGAACAATGAGCAGTTCTTC. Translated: CASTRSGTENNEQFF.

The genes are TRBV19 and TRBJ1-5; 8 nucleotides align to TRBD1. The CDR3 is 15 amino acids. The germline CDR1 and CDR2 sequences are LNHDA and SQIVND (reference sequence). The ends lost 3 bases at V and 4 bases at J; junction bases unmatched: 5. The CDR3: CASSIGQGGNQPQHF. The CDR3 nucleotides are TGTGCCAGTAGTATCGGACAGGGCGGGAATCAGCCCCAGCATTTT.

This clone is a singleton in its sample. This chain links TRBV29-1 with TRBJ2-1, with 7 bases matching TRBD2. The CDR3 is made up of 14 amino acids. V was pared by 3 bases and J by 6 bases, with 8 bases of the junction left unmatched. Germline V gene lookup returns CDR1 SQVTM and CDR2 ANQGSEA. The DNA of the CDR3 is TGCAGCGTTGATGGGCGGGGGAGCCTCAATGAGCAGTTCTTC. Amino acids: CSVDGRGSLNEQFF.

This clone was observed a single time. The CDR3 coding sequence is TGTGCCAGCAGCCTATCCTACGGCGGCTACGAGCAGTACTTC. Translating it yields CASSLSYGGYEQYF. The V gene is TRBV6-5, the J gene TRBJ2-7; unclear D gene. This CDR3 comprises 14 residues. Germline lookup yields CDR1 MNHEY and CDR2 SVGAGI. Trimming left V 6 bases short and J 3 bases short, with 15 bases between.

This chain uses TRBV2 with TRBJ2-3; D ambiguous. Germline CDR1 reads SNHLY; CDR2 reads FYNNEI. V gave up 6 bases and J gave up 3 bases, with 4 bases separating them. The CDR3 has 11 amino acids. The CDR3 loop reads CASSATDTQYF. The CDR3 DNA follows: TGTGCCAGCAGCGCGACAGATACGCAGTATTTT.

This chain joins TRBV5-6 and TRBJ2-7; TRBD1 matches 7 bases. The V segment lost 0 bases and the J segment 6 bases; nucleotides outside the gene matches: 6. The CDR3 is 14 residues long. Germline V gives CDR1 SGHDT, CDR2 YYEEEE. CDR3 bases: TGTGCCAGCAGCTTGGGTTTTACAGGGGCCGAGCAGTACTTC. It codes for CASSLGFTGAEQYF.